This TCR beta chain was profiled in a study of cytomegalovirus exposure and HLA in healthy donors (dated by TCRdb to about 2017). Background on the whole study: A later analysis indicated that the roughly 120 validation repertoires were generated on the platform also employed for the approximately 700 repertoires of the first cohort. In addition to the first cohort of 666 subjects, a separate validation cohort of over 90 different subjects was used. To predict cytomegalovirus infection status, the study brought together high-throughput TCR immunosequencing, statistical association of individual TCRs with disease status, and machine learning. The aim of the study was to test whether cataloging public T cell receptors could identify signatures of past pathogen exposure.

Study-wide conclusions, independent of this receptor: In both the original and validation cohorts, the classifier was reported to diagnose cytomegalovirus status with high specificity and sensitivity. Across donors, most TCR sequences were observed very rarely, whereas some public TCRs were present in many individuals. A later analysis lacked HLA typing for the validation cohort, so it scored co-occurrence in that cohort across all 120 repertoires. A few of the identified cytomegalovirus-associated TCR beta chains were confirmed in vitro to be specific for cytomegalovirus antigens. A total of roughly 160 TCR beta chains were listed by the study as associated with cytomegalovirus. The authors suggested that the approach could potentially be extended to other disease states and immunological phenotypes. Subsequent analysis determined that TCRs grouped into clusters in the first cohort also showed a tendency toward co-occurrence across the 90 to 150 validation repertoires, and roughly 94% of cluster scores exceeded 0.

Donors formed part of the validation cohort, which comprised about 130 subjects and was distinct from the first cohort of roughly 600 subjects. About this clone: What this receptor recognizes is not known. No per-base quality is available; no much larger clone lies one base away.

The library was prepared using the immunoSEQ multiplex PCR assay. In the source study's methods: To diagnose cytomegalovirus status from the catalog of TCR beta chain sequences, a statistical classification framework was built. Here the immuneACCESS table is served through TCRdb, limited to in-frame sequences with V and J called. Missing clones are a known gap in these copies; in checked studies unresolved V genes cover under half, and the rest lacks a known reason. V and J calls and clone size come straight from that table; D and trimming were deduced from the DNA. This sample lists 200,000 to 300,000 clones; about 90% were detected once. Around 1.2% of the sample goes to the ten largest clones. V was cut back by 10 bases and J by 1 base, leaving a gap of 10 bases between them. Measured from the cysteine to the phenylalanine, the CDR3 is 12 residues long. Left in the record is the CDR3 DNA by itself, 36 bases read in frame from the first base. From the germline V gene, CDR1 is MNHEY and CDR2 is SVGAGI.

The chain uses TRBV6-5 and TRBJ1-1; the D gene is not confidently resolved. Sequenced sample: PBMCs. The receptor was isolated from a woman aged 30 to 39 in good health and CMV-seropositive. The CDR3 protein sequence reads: CATLGRNTEAFF. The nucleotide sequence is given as TGTGCCACACTAGGTCGGAACACTGAAGCTTTCTTT.